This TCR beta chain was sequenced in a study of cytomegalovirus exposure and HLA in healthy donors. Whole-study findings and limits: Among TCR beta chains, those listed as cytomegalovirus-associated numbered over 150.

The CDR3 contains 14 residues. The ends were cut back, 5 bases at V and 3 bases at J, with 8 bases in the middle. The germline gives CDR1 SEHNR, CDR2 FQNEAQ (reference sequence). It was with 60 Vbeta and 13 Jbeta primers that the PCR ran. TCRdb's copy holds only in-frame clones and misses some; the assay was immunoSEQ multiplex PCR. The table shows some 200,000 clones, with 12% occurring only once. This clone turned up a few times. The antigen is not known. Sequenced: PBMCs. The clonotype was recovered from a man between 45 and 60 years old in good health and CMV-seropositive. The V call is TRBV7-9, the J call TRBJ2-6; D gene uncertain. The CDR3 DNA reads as TGTGCCAGCAGCCCCCCCCTTGGGGCCAACGTCCTGACTTTC. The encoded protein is CASSPPLGANVLTF.